This TCR beta chain was observed in a study of cytomegalovirus exposure and HLA in healthy donors (dated 2017 in TCRdb). Some background on the complete study: In an earlier analysis of 450 to 750 of the donors, approximately 300 Gb of sequence data and 117 million unique TCR beta sequences from 150 million to 200 million T cells were reported. Genome-wide SNP genotypes for about three fifths of the 666 donors were used in a later genetic analysis, which treated that subset as a discovery cohort. To study patterns of TCR occurrence, a later analysis re-analyzed previously published TCR beta repertoires from several hundred donors and added high-resolution HLA genotyping. Besides the first cohort of approximately 670 subjects, a separate validation cohort made up of 120 different subjects was used. Donor age, sex, ethnicity and CMV serostatus were compiled together with the repertoire data. Across approximately 400 genotyped donors of the cohort, an average of about 240,000 unique TCR beta nucleotide sequences per donor were sequenced, and 15% to 20% of those sequences were non-productive. The study was designed to test whether signatures of past pathogen exposure could be identified by cataloging public T cell receptors. Among the approximately 430 genotyped donors, around 81% belonged to the genetic ancestry cluster associated with self-reported Caucasian donors. Typing coverage varied by locus: about 629-630 donors for A, B, C, DRB1 and DQB1; under 550 for DQA1; some 610 for DPA1; about 450 for DPB1. In the later analysis, no new phenotypic data were used to find candidate immune exposures; instead, reliance was placed on TCR beta sequences and their occurrence across donors. HLA typing included class I and class II loci at four-digit resolution. To predict cytomegalovirus infection status, the study brought together high-throughput TCR immunosequencing, statistical association of individual TCRs with disease status, and machine learning. Every repertoire in the discovery cohort had been generated on one and the same sequencing platform. An earlier analysis of around 540 of the donors applied high-throughput TCR beta sequencing to assess whether each TCR beta V gene segment acted as functional or pseudogenic. The study used immunosequencing to profile the T cell repertoires of approximately 690 subjects and linked those repertoires to cytomegalovirus serostatus. About 5 DR-DQ haplotypes were handled as single units for association and clustering, since linkage in the cohort was strong. An early release covering about 600 HLA-typed donors comprised approximately 300 gigabases of sequencing data and roughly 85 million unique TCR sequences. What the authors observed across the whole study: Sequencing depth was assumed to be roughly uniform across donors in the presence/absence analyses, though that assumption may not hold. Linkage disequilibrium might explain the correlated functional status among segregating V segments, but an unknown experimental factor could not be ruled out. Because counts were too low, 15 or so rarely observed V segments, including chromosome 9 orphons, were excluded from the earlier analysis of around 640 of the donors. A later analysis reported that several top co-occurrence clusters appeared linked to parvovirus B19, influenza, CMV and Epstein-Barr virus. Strong co-occurrence of HLA alleles, especially DR and DQ, made assigning TCR associations to individual alleles difficult. A later analysis found that TCR association rates varied across HLA loci, with DRB1 alleles showing the most associated TCRs and HLA-C alleles the fewest. In a later analysis, HLA-associated TCR beta chains showed more clonal expansion and lower generation probabilities than non-associated chains that were equally common. The study listed 150 to 200 TCR beta chains as associated with cytomegalovirus. A later analysis found that most CMV-associated TCR beta chains appeared HLA-restricted, with HLA associations seemingly driven largely by CMV exposure. An earlier analysis of approximately 540 of the donors showed that most TCR beta V segments appeared in productive rearrangements either about 87% or about 30% of the time, which broadly matched IMGT annotations. Specific HLA alleles were associated with over 15,000 TCR beta sequences at a false discovery rate of 0.05 in a later analysis. According to a later genetic analysis, donors in an Asian-associated ancestry cluster had fewer N-insertions in productive TCRs than the roughly 700-donor mean. V-gene and J-gene trimming of TCR beta chains was associated with a missense DCLRE1C variant in a later genetic analysis, and the association was replicated in an independent cohort. The classifier was reported to diagnose cytomegalovirus status with high specificity and sensitivity in both the original and validation cohorts. The only immune exposure information available for the cohort was CMV serostatus. Some IMGT-functional V segments, including TRBV6-2 and TRBV6-3, could not be distinguished by the 87-base-pair reads and were therefore excluded. A cluster of highly shared sequence variants was judged likely to represent a technical artifact of the sequencing pipeline. Only TCR beta chains were sequenced in this cohort, and the absence of alpha or paired-chain data limited detectable features. A few of the identified cytomegalovirus-associated TCR beta chains were confirmed in vitro to be specific for cytomegalovirus antigens. According to the authors, the approach could potentially be generalized to other disease states and immunological phenotypes. Because HLA typing was unavailable for some donors at each locus, only the typed subset was used in association tests. A further reported finding was that TCR beta sequences accurately predicted the HLA-A and HLA-B alleles for most subjects in the first cohort. Most TCR sequences were observed very rarely across donors, whereas some public TCRs were present in many individuals.

In total, roughly 670 healthy bone marrow donors made up the cohort. All cohort members were sampled while nominally healthy, although unrecorded immune exposures were likely present. The donor tested CMV seropositive, placing the donor among the 250 to 350 seropositive members of the cohort. Every donor gave a peripheral blood sample, and the peripheral blood mononuclear cells from that sample were used for TCR beta sequencing. Genomic DNA extraction from the blood cell samples was performed with the Qiagen DNeasy Blood Extraction Kit. CDR1 and CDR2 are read off the germline V gene as LGHNA and YSLEER. The CDR3 contains 15 residues, cysteine and phenylalanine counted. The sequence is cut down to CDR3 DNA, 45 bases in frame from base 1. Germline trimming amounts to 3 bases on V and 2 bases on J, with 3 as the count of junction bases outside the gene matches. Details on this clone: Its cognate antigen has yet to be identified. The record has no base qualities; no much larger clone is one base away.

Library construction relied on the immunoSEQ multiplex PCR assay. For the multiplex PCR, a mixture combining 60 forward primers for TCR Vbeta segments and 13 reverse primers for TCR Jbeta segments was used. Amplification of the CDR3 region of rearranged TCR beta genes was performed with a multiplex PCR assay on genomic DNA. The amplified TCR beta libraries were sequenced on the Illumina HiSeq System as 87-base-pair reads. The authors' pipeline ran thus. Across the 500 to 700 repertoires, a later analysis counted tens of millions of unique TCR beta chains, 9 million to 14 million of which were shared by at least two donors. To remove PCR and sequencing errors, raw reads were error-corrected and collapsed into unique sequences using a nearest-neighbor algorithm that merged closely related sequences. CDR3 sequences were aligned to IMGT reference sequences to assign V, D and J gene segments. For a sequence to be retained, a match of at least six nucleotides to both a V gene segment and a J gene segment was required. Rearrangements were called productive when the CDR3 lacked stop codons and stayed in frame with V and J; all others were non-productive. Following IMGT convention, CDR3 was defined as the stretch from the second conserved V-encoded cysteine to the conserved J-encoded phenylalanine. In an earlier analysis of around 640 of the donors, sequences lacking an unambiguous match to a single V gene segment were excluded. In an earlier analysis of approximately 610 of the donors, V segments were called functional above 56.7% productive rearrangements and were called segregating when the between-donor standard deviation exceeded 5%. A statistical classification framework was developed to diagnose cytomegalovirus status using the catalog of TCR beta chain sequences. In a later analysis, TCR nucleotide sequences were compared against IMGT/GENE-DB human TR gene sequences so that V and J genes could be assigned. A later analysis assigned CDR3 sequences and most-parsimonious VDJ recombination scenarios with the TCRdist pipeline. In a later analysis, each TCR beta chain was defined by its CDR3 amino acid sequence together with its V-gene family, and reads lacking a unique V-gene family were excluded. In a later analysis, 550 to 650 highly shared, low-generation-probability nucleotide sequences were removed to address suspected cross-contamination and a sequencing artifact. A later analysis calculated a clonal expansion index for each public chain from normalized within-repertoire ranks of inferred template counts. A later analysis computed generation probabilities with a VDJ recombination model fitted to out-of-frame rearrangements, and checked the results against IGoR. In a later analysis, TCR-TCR, TCR-HLA and TCR-CMV co-occurrence was scored with hypergeometric tests, and a repertoire-size bias correction was applied to TCR pairs. To estimate false discovery rates, a later analysis permuted the HLA or CMV assignments 20 times. In a later analysis, co-occurring TCRs were grouped using DBSCAN, with TCRdist sequence similarity added in when clustering inside HLA-allele-positive subsets. Co-occurrence clustering excluded repertoires with fewer than 30,000 or more than 120,000 public chains, plus five with anomalous nucleotide sharing. TCRdb obtained this table from immuneACCESS and retained in-frame rearrangements with V and J assigned. These tables miss some clones; where compared with another copy, unresolved V genes account for less than half of the shortfall, and the remainder is unexplained. That table furnishes V, J and clone size, whereas the DNA furnished D and trimming. This sample comprises 150,000 to 200,000 clones, more than 9.5% of them detected only once. The ten largest account for 7.8% of the sample.

This chain joins TRBV4-3 to TRBJ1-2, and 10 junction bases match TRBD1. The TCR originated in a man in his fifties in good health and CMV-seropositive. Sequencing used PBMCs. CDR3 reads: CASSQGTGVNYGYTF. The sequence in DNA is TGCGCCAGCAGCCAGGGGACAGGGGTAAACTATGGCTACACCTTC.